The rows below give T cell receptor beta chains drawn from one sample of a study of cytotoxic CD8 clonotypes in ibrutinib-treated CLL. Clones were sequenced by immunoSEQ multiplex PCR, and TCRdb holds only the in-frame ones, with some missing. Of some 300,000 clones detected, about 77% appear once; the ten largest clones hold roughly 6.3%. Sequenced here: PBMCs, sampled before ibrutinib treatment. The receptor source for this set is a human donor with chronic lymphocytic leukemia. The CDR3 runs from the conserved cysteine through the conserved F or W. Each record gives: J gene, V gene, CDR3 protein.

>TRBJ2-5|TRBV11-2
CASSSPGSQETQYF
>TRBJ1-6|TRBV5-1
CASSSGVNSPLHF
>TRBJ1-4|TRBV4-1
CASSQDGFATNEKLFF
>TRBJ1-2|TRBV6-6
CASTGDRESASYGYTF
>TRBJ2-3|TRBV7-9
CASSFTREGNGDTQYF
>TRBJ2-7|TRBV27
CASSLWGSSYEQYF
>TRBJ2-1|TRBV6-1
CASSEFHSDYNEQFF
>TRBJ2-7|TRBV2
CASRMTGSYEQYF
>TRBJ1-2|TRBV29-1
CSAYGYTF
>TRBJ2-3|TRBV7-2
CASSFDDSVYTQYF
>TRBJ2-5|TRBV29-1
CSVGTAQETQYF
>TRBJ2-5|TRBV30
CAWSVRLTAKTQYF